This passage covers 30 T cell receptor beta chains from one sample sequenced in a study of lung T cells in sarcoidosis with Löfgren's syndrome. TCRdb ran MiXCR on the reads and lists one entry per CDR3 protein. Here the sample spans tens of thousands of distinct CDR3 sequences, 21% being singletons. Sequenced sample: CD4+ T cells from PBMCs. These receptor sequences come from a human donor with sarcoidosis (Löfgren's syndrome or another form), or a control subject (not recorded which).

The chain couples TRBV18 to TRBJ2-1; D is ambiguous. Germline V gene sequence: CDR1 KGHSH, CDR2 LQKENI. The CDR3 runs 13 residues. The V and J ends lost 1 base and 8 bases respectively, with 9 bases between them. This CDR3 is CASSPRIFDEQFF. CDR3 DNA: TGTGCCAGCTCACCACGGATTTTCGATGAGCAGTTCTTC.

This clonotype was seen ten or more times. Its ends do not fully match the called genes, so a read error is possible. The V and J genes are TRBV7-4 and TRBJ2-7; no clear D gene. The CDR3 totals 10 residues. Germline CDR1 SGHVT, CDR2 SQSDAQ. The CDR3 DNA sequence: TGCCTTAAGCTGGGATGCGAGCAGTACTTC. The encoded protein is CLKLGCEQYF.

This clonotype has ten or more counts. The V and J genes are TRBV7-6 and TRBJ2-1; 8 nucleotides align to TRBD1. Per germline, CDR1 SGHVS and CDR2 FNYEAQ. The CDR3 is 16 residues long. V gave up 0 bases and J gave up 8 bases; unmatched junction bases: 9. The CDR3 reads CASSLAPRTGNHEQFF. DNA for the CDR3: TGTGCCAGCAGCTTAGCCCCGAGGACAGGGAACCATGAGCAGTTCTTC.

The chain uses TRBV2 and TRBJ1-2, with D possibly TRBD1 on 6 matching bases. In germline, CDR1 is SNHLY, CDR2 FYNNEI. V was shortened by 6 bases and J by 5 bases, with 16 bases between the two germline ends. The CDR3 runs to 14 residues. The CDR3 loop reads CASRNRETVYGYTF. CDR3 nucleotide sequence: TGTGCCAGCAGAAACAGGGAAACTGTTTATGGCTACACCTTC.

A few counts support this clonotype. J is TRBJ2-7 and V is TRBV11-2; no reliable D call. V was trimmed by 5 bases and J by 2 bases, leaving 10 bases between them. The germline V gene encodes CDR1 SGHAT and CDR2 FQNNGV. The CDR3 contains 13 residues. As DNA, the CDR3 is TGTGCCAGCAGCGCGCGGCAGCCCTACGAGCAGTACGTC. Protein: CASSARQPYEQYV.

Details on this clonotype: This may arise from a read error, as a much more abundant clone is one base away. V gene TRBV28 combines with J gene TRBJ2-1; D unclear. CDR1 and CDR2 from the germline V gene are MDHEN and SYDVKM. Trimming pared 3 bases from V and 15 bases from J, leaving 15 bases between. The CDR3 spans 12 residues. CDR3 sequence (DNA): TGTGCCAGCAGTTTCTCGAGGAAGGCGAGGTTCTTC. Protein sequence: CASSFSRKARFF.

This clonotype came up once. At one boundary the junction diverges from the germline segment, which might be a read error. This chain links TRBV27 with TRBJ2-7, with D perhaps matching TRBD1 (5 bases). The CDR3 runs to 14 residues. Germline values: CDR1 MNHEY, CDR2 SMNVEV (reference sequence). The CDR3 DNA reads TGTGCCAGCAGACACAGACCGGACACAGAAGAGCGGTACTTC. Amino acids: CASRHRPDTEERYF.

This clonotype turned up a few times. The chain links TRBV28 to TRBJ1-2; TRBD1 aligns across 7 bases. J gave up 1 base and V 6 bases, and 14 bases lay outside the gene matches. The CDR3 is 17 amino acids. CDR1 is MDHEN and CDR2 is SYDVKM in the germline V gene. DNA for the CDR3: TGTGCCAGCAGCACCCCGGACAGGATCCTCTTTAACTATGGCTACACCTTC. Translating gives CASSTPDRILFNYGYTF.

This clonotype has more than one count but fewer than ten. Given a much more abundant clone one base away, this may be a read error. The chain has TRBV28 and TRBJ1-4, with TRBD1 matching over 9 bases. The CDR3 is 14 residues long. Germline V gene sequence: CDR1 MDHEN, CDR2 SYDVKM. The CDR3 loop reads CASSTGQGHEELFF. In DNA, the CDR3 is TGTGCCAGCAGTACTGGACAGGGGCATGAAGAACTGTTTTTT.

This clonotype was seen only a few times. This chain joins TRBV7-9 and TRBJ2-1; tentative D call: TRBD2 (5 bases). The germline gives CDR1 SEHNR, CDR2 FQNEAQ (reference sequence). The CDR3 has 16 amino acids. Trimming pared 1 base from V and 8 bases from J, leaving 18 bases between. As DNA, the CDR3 is TGTGCCAGCAGCTTAGGGGCCGGCGGGTTGGAGCATGAGCAGTTCTTC. Translation gives CASSLGAGGLEHEQFF.

This clonotype was counted only a few times. The genes are TRBV29-1 and TRBJ2-3, with D perhaps TRBD2 (5 bases). The V gene lost 3 bases and the J gene lost 3 bases, with 10 bases spanning the gap. Per germline, CDR1 SQVTM and CDR2 ANQGSEA. CDR3 length: 13 residues. The CDR3 DNA sequence: TGCAGCGTTGATCTTACGGGGACAGATACGCAGTATTTT. Amino acid sequence: CSVDLTGTDTQYF.

This clonotype was observed a few times. This chain connects TRBV18 to TRBJ2-5; TRBD1 agrees at 8 bases. Germline V gene sequence: CDR1 KGHSH, CDR2 LQKENI. This CDR3 has 16 residues. V lost 0 bases, J lost 3 bases, and 6 bases stayed unmatched. The CDR3 spells CASSPPLGTGKETQYF. The CDR3 DNA is TGTGCCAGCTCACCACCGTTGGGGACAGGCAAAGAGACCCAGTACTTC.

In its sample, this clonotype was seen many times. This chain uses TRBV6-6 with TRBJ1-5; possibly TRBD1 for D (6 bases). Germline CDR1 MNHNY, CDR2 SVGAGI (reference sequence). The V gene lost 2 bases and the J gene lost 5 bases, with 10 bases spanning the gap. The CDR3 has 14 amino acids. The CDR3 loop is CASSYVAGDQPQHF. DNA of the CDR3: TGTGCCAGCAGTTACGTCGCAGGGGATCAGCCCCAGCATTTT.

This clonotype came up many times. The V gene is TRBV15, the J gene TRBJ2-2, with a weak D call TRBD1 (5 bases). The V gene's germline CDR1 is LNHNV and CDR2 YYDKDF (reference sequence). V dropped 0 bases and J dropped 3 bases, with 5 bases sitting between them. The CDR3 is made up of 14 amino acids. This CDR3 reads CATSREGDTGELFF. DNA of the CDR3: TGTGCCACCAGCAGAGAAGGGGACACCGGGGAGCTGTTTTTT. Complete variable domain (other parts from reference TRBV15 and TRBJ2-2): DAMVIQNPRYQVTQFGKPVTLSCSQTLNHNVMYWYQQKSSQAPKLLFHYYDKDFNNEADTPDNFQSRRPNTSFCFLDIRSPGLGDTAMYLCATSREGDTGELFFGEGSRLTVL.

The chain is built from TRBV29-1 and TRBJ1-1; D is uncertain. V lost 7 bases and J lost 7, with 13 bases in between. CDR1 is SQVTM and CDR2 is ANQGSEA in the germline V gene. This CDR3 has 11 residues. The CDR3 protein is CSALPGDEAFF. DNA for the CDR3: TGCAGCGCCCTTCCCGGGGATGAAGCTTTCTTT.

The chain joins TRBV4-1 to TRBJ2-6, with 10 bases aligning to TRBD1. V was clipped by 3 bases and J by 1 base; unmatched bases: 0. CDR1 and CDR2 from the germline V gene are MGHRA and YSYEKL. CDR3 length: 16 amino acids. The CDR3 region has the DNA TGCGCCAGCAGCCAGGGACAGGGGTCTGGGGCCAACGTCCTGACTTTC. This translates into CASSQGQGSGANVLTF.

The rearrangement links TRBV3-1 to TRBJ1-1, with D tentatively TRBD1 (5 bases). Germline V CDR1 and CDR2: LGHDT, YNNKEL (reference sequence). V lost 1 base, J lost 1 base, and 7 bases lay in between. The length of the CDR3 is 14 residues. DNA of the CDR3: TGTGCCAGCAGCCAAGGGGGCAAGAACACTGAAGCTTTCTTT. Its translation is CASSQGGKNTEAFF.

By sample fraction, this clonotype is medium-sized (0.01 to 0.1%). The chain carries TRBV6-1 and TRBJ2-1, with 9 positions matching TRBD1. The CDR3 has 16 amino acids. J gave up 4 bases and V 4 bases, and 8 bases lay outside the gene matches. Germline-derived CDR1 and CDR2 are MNHNS and SASEGT. CDR3 sequence reads: CASSAYRDRDYNEQFF. CDR3 sequence (DNA): TGTGCCAGCAGTGCTTACCGGGACAGGGATTACAATGAGCAGTTCTTC.

The chain carries TRBV7-4 and TRBJ1-5, with D possibly matching TRBD1 (5 bases). This CDR3 region has 16 residues. CDR1 is SGHVT, CDR2 SQSDAQ, per germline. Trimming stripped 1 base from V and 4 bases from J, with 14 bases between. The CDR3 coding sequence is TGTGCCAGCAGCTTAGGGGGGGGTTATAGAAATCAGCCCCAGCATTTT. It translates to CASSLGGGYRNQPQHF.

This clonotype was counted many times. The CDR3: CASSFVGRLAQYF. The CDR3 DNA reads as TGTGCCAGCAGCTTCGTTGGCAGATTGGCGCAGTATTTT. V is TRBV11-2 and J is TRBJ2-3; D is unresolved. Trimming took 3 bases from V and 10 from J, leaving 14 bases between them. Germline V gene data show CDR1 as SGHAT and CDR2 as FQNNGV. CDR3 length equals 13 residues. The full variable domain, with the rest looked up from reference TRBV11-2 and TRBJ2-3, is EAGVAQSPRYKIIEKRQSVAFWCNPISGHATLYWYQQILGQGPKLLIQFQNNGVVDDSQLPKDRFSAERLKGVDSTLKIQPAKLEDSAVYLCASSFVGRLAQYFGPGTRLTVL.

This clonotype was counted between two and nine times. The V and J genes are TRBV20-1 and TRBJ2-1; 9 bases are a match to TRBD2. The J segment lost 9 bases and the V segment lost 6 bases, leaving 18 bases of the junction unmatched. CDR1 is DFQATT, CDR2 SNEGSKA, per germline (reference sequence). The CDR3 has 16 residues. The CDR3 loop reads CSALGTAGGPRSEQFF. CDR3 sequence (DNA): TGCAGTGCCCTCGGAACGGCGGGAGGGCCGCGGAGTGAGCAGTTCTTC.

This clonotype was seen more than once but under ten times. A much larger clone sits a single nucleotide away, making a read error possible. This chain links TRBV3-1 with TRBJ2-5; the D is unclear. The CDR3 length is 15 residues. Per the germline V gene, CDR1 is LGHDT and CDR2 is YNNKEL (reference sequence). This CDR3 reads CASSRSLDSAETQCF. DNA of the CDR3: TGTGCCAGCAGCCGTTCGCTAGATTCGGCAGAGACCCAGTGCTTC.

Ten or more counts support this clonotype. The J gene is TRBJ2-3, the V gene TRBV28; D may be TRBD1 (6 bases). CDR3 length: 13 residues. Trimming took off 5 bases at V and 7 bases at J, with 13 bases between the two ends. Germline V CDR1 and CDR2: MDHEN, SYDVKM. CDR3 coding DNA: TGTGCCAGCAGTCTCCGTGACAGGAATACGCAGTATTTT. Translated, it gives CASSLRDRNTQYF. The entire variable domain, with the rest obtained from reference TRBV28 and TRBJ2-3, is as follows: DVKVTQSSRYLVKRTGEKVFLECVQDMDHENMFWYRQDPGLGLRLIYFSYDVKMKEKGDIPEGYSVSREKKERFSLILESASTNQTSMYLCASSLRDRNTQYFGPGTRLTVL.

A remark on this clonotype: It may be a read error: a sequence one base away is much more abundant. The V and J genes are TRBV6-1 and TRBJ1-3; D unclear. The germline gives CDR1 MNHNS, CDR2 SASEGT. There are 13 residues in the CDR3. V lost 6 bases and J lost 5, with 11 bases in between. This chain's CDR3 is CASSPGKRNTIYF. The CDR3 nucleotides are TGTGCCAGCAGCCCGGGGAAGAGAAACACCATATATTTT.

This clonotype has ten or more counts. The chain's CDR3 is CASSQPAGRDEQFF. The CDR3, as DNA: TGTGCCAGCAGCCAACCGGCCGGTAGGGATGAGCAGTTCTTC. This chain links TRBV7-9 with TRBJ2-1; no reliable D call. The CDR3 consists of 14 residues. Germline CDR1 reads SEHNR; CDR2 reads FQNEAQ (reference sequence). V was trimmed by 5 bases and J by 8 bases, leaving 16 bases between them. Full variable domain (missing parts from reference TRBV7-9 and TRBJ2-1): DTGVSQNPRHKITKRGQNVTFRCDPISEHNRLYWYRQTLGQGPEFLTYFQNEAQLEKSRLLSDRFSAERPKGSFSTLEIQRTEQGDSAMYLCASSQPAGRDEQFFGPGTRLTVL.

This chain links TRBV5-6 with TRBJ2-1; maybe TRBD2 (6 bases). Germline CDR1 SGHDT, CDR2 YYEEEE. Trimming removed 4 bases from V and 2 bases from J, with 16 bases in between. This CDR3 has 16 amino acids. In DNA, the CDR3 is TGTGCCAGCAGCCGCAGAGCGGCGGGACCCTACAATGAGCAGTTCTTC. Translated: CASSRRAAGPYNEQFF.

This clonotype occurred many times. The genes are TRBV27 and TRBJ1-1; TRBD1 might be the D (6 bases). V was pared by 5 bases and J by 1 base, with 17 bases between. The length of the CDR3 is 16 residues. Germline lookup yields CDR1 MNHEY and CDR2 SMNVEV (reference sequence). The CDR3 is CASSPRDTDTNTEAFF. Here the CDR3 DNA reads TGTGCCAGCAGTCCCCGGGACACGGACACGAACACTGAAGCTTTCTTT.

This clonotype showed up many times. This chain connects TRBV6-6 to TRBJ2-5; D possibly matches TRBD1 or TRBD2 (5 bases each). The germline CDR1 and CDR2 sequences are MNHNY and SVGAGI (reference sequence). There are 17 residues in the CDR3. Trimming left V 0 bases short and J 1 base short, with 15 bases between. In nucleotides, the CDR3 is TGTGCCAGCAGTTACTCACCGGGACCGAAGATCCAAGAGACCCAGTACTTC. Its translation: CASSYSPGPKIQETQYF.

This chain connects TRBV5-5 to TRBJ1-1; TRBD1 aligns across 7 bases. Germline V gives CDR1 SGHKS, CDR2 YYEKEE (reference sequence). The CDR3 consists of 15 residues. The V and J ends lost 4 bases and 6 bases, in that order; junction bases with no gene match: 12. The CDR3 spells CASSGEGARMAEAFF. Written as DNA, the CDR3 is TGTGCCAGCAGCGGGGAGGGGGCCCGAATGGCTGAAGCTTTCTTT.

The rearrangement uses TRBV2 and TRBJ2-1; TRBD2 might be the D (7 bases). CDR3 length: 17 residues. The V gene's germline CDR1 is SNHLY and CDR2 FYNNEI. The ends were cut back, 4 bases at V and 4 bases at J, with 20 bases in the middle. The CDR3 nucleotides read TGTGCCAGCAGTGCTATAGGGGGGACTACAGGATACAATGAGCAGTTCTTC. The encoded protein is CASSAIGGTTGYNEQFF.